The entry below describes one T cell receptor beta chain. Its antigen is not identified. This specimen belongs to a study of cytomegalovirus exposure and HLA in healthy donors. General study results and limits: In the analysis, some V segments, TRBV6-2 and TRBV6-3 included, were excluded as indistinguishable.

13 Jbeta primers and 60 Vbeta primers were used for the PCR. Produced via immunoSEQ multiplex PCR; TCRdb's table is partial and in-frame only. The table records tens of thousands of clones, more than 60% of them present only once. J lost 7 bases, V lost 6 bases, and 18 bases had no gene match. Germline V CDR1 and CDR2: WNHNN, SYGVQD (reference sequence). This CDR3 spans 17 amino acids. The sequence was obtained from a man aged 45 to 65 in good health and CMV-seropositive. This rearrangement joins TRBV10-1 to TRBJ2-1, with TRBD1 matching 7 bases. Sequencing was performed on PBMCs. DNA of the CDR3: TGCGCCAGCAGCGCCGGGACAGAGATGTTGGGGCGAAATGAGCAGTTCTTC. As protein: CASSAGTEMLGRNEQFF.